The TCR beta chain described here comes from a study of OX40 agonist ivuxolimab in advanced cancers. TCRdb's table, derived via immunoSEQ multiplex PCR, lists solely in-frame clones and lacks some. The data show 65,000 to 90,000 clones, roughly 87% seen once. As for this clone: The antigen is undetermined.

The CDR3 runs 13 residues. V trimming: 6 bases; J trimming: 8 bases; junction bases outside the gene matches: 6. Germline loops: CDR1 MNHEY, CDR2 SVGAGI. Study-level points and caveats: At doses 0.1 to 3.0 mg/kg, CD4+ and CD8+ clones expanded.

Sequences were derived from CD4+ or CD8+ T cells sorted from blood, sampled in a trial of the OX40 agonist ivuxolimab. The chain recombines TRBV6-5 with TRBJ1-2; TRBD1 aligns across 10 bases. The TCR originated in an adult with an advanced solid tumor such as melanoma, head and neck, liver or kidney cancer. The CDR3 DNA reads TGTGCCAGCAGCCAGACAGGGGGCAGGGGCTACACCTTC. Its protein product is CASSQTGGRGYTF.